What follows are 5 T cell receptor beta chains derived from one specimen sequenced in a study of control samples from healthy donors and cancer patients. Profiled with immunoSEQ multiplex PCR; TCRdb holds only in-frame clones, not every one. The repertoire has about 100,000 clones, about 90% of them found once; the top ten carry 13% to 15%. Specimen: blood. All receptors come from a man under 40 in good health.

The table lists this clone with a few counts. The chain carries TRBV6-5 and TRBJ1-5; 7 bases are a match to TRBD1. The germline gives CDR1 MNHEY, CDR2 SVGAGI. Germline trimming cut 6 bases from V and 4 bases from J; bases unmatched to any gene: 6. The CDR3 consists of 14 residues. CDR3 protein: CASRSGQYNQPQHF. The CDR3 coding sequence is TGTGCCAGCAGGTCGGGACAGTATAATCAGCCCCAGCATTTT.

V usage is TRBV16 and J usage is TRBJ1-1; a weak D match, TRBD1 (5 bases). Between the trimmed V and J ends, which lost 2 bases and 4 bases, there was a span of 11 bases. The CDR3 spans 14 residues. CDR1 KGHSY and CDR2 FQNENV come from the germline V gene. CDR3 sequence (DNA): TGTGCCAGCAGCCAAAGGGGCGAGGGCACTGAAGCTTTCTTT. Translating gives CASSQRGEGTEAFF.

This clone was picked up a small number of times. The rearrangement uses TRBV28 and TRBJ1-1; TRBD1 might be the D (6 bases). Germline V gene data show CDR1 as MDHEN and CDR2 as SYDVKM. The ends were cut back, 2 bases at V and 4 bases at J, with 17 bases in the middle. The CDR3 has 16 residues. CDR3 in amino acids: CASSLLQGFGGTEAFF. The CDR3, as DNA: TGTGCCAGCAGTTTACTGCAGGGGTTTGGGGGCACTGAAGCTTTCTTT. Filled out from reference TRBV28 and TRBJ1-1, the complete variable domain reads DVKVTQSSRYLVKRTGEKVFLECVQDMDHENMFWYRQDPGLGLRLIYFSYDVKMKEKGDIPEGYSVSREKKERFSLILESASTNQTSMYLCASSLLQGFGGTEAFFGQGTRLTVV.

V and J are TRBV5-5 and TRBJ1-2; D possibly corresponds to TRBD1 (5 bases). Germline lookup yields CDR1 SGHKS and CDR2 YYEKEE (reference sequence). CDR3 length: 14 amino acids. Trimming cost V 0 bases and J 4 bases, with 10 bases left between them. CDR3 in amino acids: CASSLVQGIYGYTF. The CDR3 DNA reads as TGTGCCAGCAGCTTGGTCCAGGGTATCTATGGCTACACCTTC.

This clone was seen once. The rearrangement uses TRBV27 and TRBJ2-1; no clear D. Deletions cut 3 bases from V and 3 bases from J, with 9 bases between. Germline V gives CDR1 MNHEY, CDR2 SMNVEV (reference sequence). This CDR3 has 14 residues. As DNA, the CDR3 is TGTGCCAGCAGTTTTGAAGGAAACTACAATGAGCAGTTCTTC. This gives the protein CASSFEGNYNEQFF.